This T cell receptor (beta chain) was retrieved from a study of cytomegalovirus exposure and HLA in healthy donors (dated by TCRdb to the late 2010s). At the level of the whole study: An earlier analysis of 587 of the donors reported approximately 300 Gb of sequence data and some 110 million unique TCR beta sequences obtained from around 180 million T cells. About 300 gigabases of sequencing data and around 85 million unique TCR sequences made up an early release that covered nearly 650 HLA-typed donors. Among the approximately 420 genotyped donors, roughly 80% belonged to the genetic ancestry cluster associated with self-reported Caucasian donors. The study was designed to test whether signatures of past pathogen exposure could be identified by cataloging public T cell receptors. Using immunosequencing, the study profiled T cell repertoires from 640 or so subjects and related those repertoires to cytomegalovirus serostatus. A separate validation cohort of roughly 130 different subjects was used in addition to the approximately 700-subject first cohort. High-throughput TCR immunosequencing, statistical association of individual TCRs with disease status, and machine learning were combined to predict cytomegalovirus infection status. A later analysis re-examined previously published TCR beta repertoires from about 700 donors and added high-resolution HLA genotyping to investigate patterns of TCR occurrence. The later analysis used no new phenotypic data to find candidate immune exposures, relying instead on TCR beta sequences and their occurrence across donors. An earlier analysis of some 500 of the donors applied high-throughput TCR beta sequencing to assess whether each TCR beta V gene segment acted as functional or pseudogenic. Donor age, sex, ethnicity and CMV serostatus were compiled alongside the repertoire data. In a later genetic analysis, genome-wide SNP genotypes for about three fifths of the 666 donors were used, and that subset was treated as a discovery cohort. All discovery cohort repertoires had been generated using a single sequencing platform. HLA typing included class I and class II loci at four-digit resolution. The number of typed donors differed by locus: roughly 629-630 for A, B, C, DRB1 and DQB1; approximately 520 for DQA1; 606 for DPA1; and roughly 470 for DPB1. Because of strong linkage in the cohort, roughly five DR-DQ haplotypes were treated as single units for association and clustering. Among about 390 genotyped donors of the cohort, an average of approximately 230,000 unique TCR beta nucleotide sequences were sequenced per donor, about a sixth of them non-productive.

CDR1 MNHNY and CDR2 SVGAGI were looked up in the germline V gene (reference sequence). Inclusive of the bounding cysteine and phenylalanine, the CDR3 is 13 residues long. Only CDR3 DNA is held: 39 bases, read in frame from base 1. The cohort comprised 670 or so healthy bone marrow donors. At the time of sampling, every cohort member was nominally healthy, though immune exposures that went unrecorded were likely present. The donor tested CMV seropositive, placing the donor among the 289 seropositive members of the cohort. Every donor gave a peripheral blood sample, and the peripheral blood mononuclear cells from that sample were used for TCR beta sequencing. The Qiagen DNeasy Blood Extraction Kit was used to extract genomic DNA from the blood cell samples. Library preparation was by the immunoSEQ multiplex PCR assay. For the multiplex PCR, a mixture combining 60 forward primers for TCR Vbeta segments and 13 reverse primers for TCR Jbeta segments was used. A multiplex PCR assay on genomic DNA amplified the CDR3 region of rearranged TCR beta genes. The amplified TCR beta libraries were sequenced on the Illumina HiSeq System as 87-base-pair reads. Regarding the original processing steps: A later analysis counted about 80 million unique TCR beta chains across the 650 to 800 repertoires, and about 10 million of these chains were shared by at least two donors. Raw reads were error-corrected and collapsed into unique sequences by a nearest-neighbor algorithm in which closely related sequences were merged to remove PCR and sequencing errors. To assign V, D and J gene segments, CDR3 sequences were aligned to IMGT reference sequences. For a sequence to be retained, a match of at least six nucleotides to both a V gene segment and a J gene segment was required. Rearrangements were called productive when the CDR3 lacked stop codons and stayed in frame with V and J; all others were non-productive. CDR3 was defined according to IMGT convention as the region running from the second conserved V-encoded cysteine to the conserved J-encoded phenylalanine. Sequences without an unambiguous match to a single V gene segment were excluded from the earlier analysis of approximately 600 of the donors. An earlier analysis of under 750 of the donors called V segments functional above 56.7% productive rearrangements and segregating when the between-donor standard deviation exceeded 5%. A statistical classification framework was built to diagnose cytomegalovirus status from the catalog of TCR beta chain sequences. In a later analysis, TCR nucleotide sequences were compared against IMGT/GENE-DB human TR gene sequences so that V and J genes could be assigned. Using the TCRdist pipeline, a later analysis assigned CDR3 sequences along with most-parsimonious VDJ recombination scenarios. In a later analysis, each TCR beta chain was defined by its CDR3 amino acid sequence together with its V-gene family, and reads lacking a unique V-gene family were excluded. To address suspected cross-contamination and a sequencing artifact, a later analysis removed approximately 600 highly shared, low-generation-probability nucleotide sequences. In a later analysis, a clonal expansion index for each public chain was calculated from normalized within-repertoire ranks of inferred template counts. In a later analysis, generation probabilities were computed using a VDJ recombination model fitted to out-of-frame rearrangements, and the results were checked against IGoR. In a later analysis, hypergeometric tests were used to score TCR-TCR, TCR-HLA and TCR-CMV co-occurrence, with a repertoire-size bias correction applied to TCR pairs. In a later analysis, false discovery rates were estimated by permuting HLA or CMV assignments 20 times. In a later analysis, co-occurring TCRs were grouped using DBSCAN, and TCRdist sequence similarity was added for clustering within HLA-allele-positive subsets. For co-occurrence clustering, repertoires with fewer than 30,000 or more than 120,000 public chains were excluded, along with several repertoires with anomalous nucleotide sharing. TCRdb mirrors the immuneACCESS table, restricted to in-frame sequences. Some clones are absent from its copies; in checked studies, under half trace to an unresolved V gene, and the reason for the others is unknown. Clone size and the V and J calls come from that table; the DNA yielded D and trimming. In this sample the table shows 100,000 to 130,000 clones, more than 75% of which occur a single time. The leading ten clones occupy approximately 2.6% of the sample.

Concerning this clone itself: No antigen is known for it. No much larger clonotype is one base removed from it; base qualities were not supplied.

Results the study describes overall, beyond this receptor: Over 15 rarely observed V segments, including chromosome 9 orphons, were excluded from the earlier analysis of about 600 of the donors because counts were too low. A later analysis associated 15,000 to 20,000 TCR beta sequences with specific HLA alleles at a false discovery rate of 0.05. A further reported finding was that TCR beta sequences accurately predicted the HLA-A and HLA-B alleles for most subjects in the first cohort. Correlated functional status among segregating V segments might be attributable to linkage disequilibrium, but an unknown experimental factor could not be ruled out. Because the 87-base-pair reads could not distinguish some IMGT-functional V segments, including TRBV6-2 and TRBV6-3, those segments were excluded. A later genetic analysis reported fewer N-insertions in productive TCRs among donors in an Asian-associated ancestry cluster than the roughly 690-donor mean. The only immune exposure information available for the cohort was CMV serostatus. The cohort was sequenced for TCR beta chains only, and without alpha or paired-chain data the features that could be detected were limited. In the study, 150 to 200 TCR beta chains were listed as associated with cytomegalovirus. In both the original and validation cohorts, the classifier was reported to diagnose cytomegalovirus status with high specificity and sensitivity. In a later genetic analysis, a missense DCLRE1C variant was associated with V-gene and J-gene trimming of TCR beta chains, and the association was replicated in an independent cohort. In a later analysis, the rate of TCR association differed among HLA loci, with DRB1 alleles having the most associated TCRs and HLA-C alleles having the fewest. Assigning TCR associations to individual alleles was difficult when HLA alleles, especially DR and DQ, strongly co-occurred. In a later analysis, several top co-occurrence clusters were reported to appear linked to parvovirus B19, influenza, CMV and Epstein-Barr virus. In vitro tests confirmed that three of the cytomegalovirus-associated TCR beta chains recognize cytomegalovirus antigens. Presence/absence analyses assumed roughly uniform sequencing depth across donors, an assumption that may not hold. HLA typing was unavailable for some donors at each locus, so association tests used only the typed subset. Across donors, most TCR sequences were observed very rarely, whereas some public TCRs were present in many individuals. According to a later analysis, most CMV-associated TCR beta chains appeared to be HLA-restricted, and the HLA associations seemed to be driven largely by CMV exposure. A cluster of highly shared sequence variants was judged likely to be a technical artifact of the sequencing pipeline. In a later analysis, HLA-associated TCR beta chains were found to be more clonally expanded and to have lower generation probabilities than equally common non-associated chains. The authors suggested that the approach could potentially be generalized to other disease states and immunological phenotypes. In an earlier analysis of fewer than 750 of the donors, most TCR beta V segments were observed in productive rearrangements about 87% or about 30% of the time, broadly matching IMGT annotations.

The TCR comes from a man aged 30 to 39 in good health and CMV-seropositive. Sequencing input: PBMCs. The chain is made from TRBV6-6 and TRBJ2-7; TRBD1 might be the D gene, on 5 matching bases. The nucleotide sequence is TGTGCGGTCCGATGGGGCGCCACCTACGAGCAGTACTTC. It encodes CAVRWGATYEQYF.